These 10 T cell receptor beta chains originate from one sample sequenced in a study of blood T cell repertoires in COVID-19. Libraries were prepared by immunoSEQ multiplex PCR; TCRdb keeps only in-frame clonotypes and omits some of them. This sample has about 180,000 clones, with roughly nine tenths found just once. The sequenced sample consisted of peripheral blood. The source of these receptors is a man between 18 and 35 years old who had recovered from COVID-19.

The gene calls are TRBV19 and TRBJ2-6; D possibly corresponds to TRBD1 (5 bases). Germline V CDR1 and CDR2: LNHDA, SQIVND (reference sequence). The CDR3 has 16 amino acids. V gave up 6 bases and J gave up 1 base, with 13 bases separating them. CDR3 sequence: CASRGRGSSGANVLTF. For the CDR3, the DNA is TGTGCCAGTAGGGGAAGGGGAAGTTCTGGGGCCAACGTCCTGACTTTC.

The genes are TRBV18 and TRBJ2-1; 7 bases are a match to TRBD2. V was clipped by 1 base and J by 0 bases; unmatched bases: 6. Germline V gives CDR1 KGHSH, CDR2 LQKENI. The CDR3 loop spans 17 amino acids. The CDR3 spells CASSPLVSGTSYNEQFF. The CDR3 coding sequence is TGTGCCAGCTCACCACTAGTCAGCGGGACCTCCTACAATGAGCAGTTCTTC.

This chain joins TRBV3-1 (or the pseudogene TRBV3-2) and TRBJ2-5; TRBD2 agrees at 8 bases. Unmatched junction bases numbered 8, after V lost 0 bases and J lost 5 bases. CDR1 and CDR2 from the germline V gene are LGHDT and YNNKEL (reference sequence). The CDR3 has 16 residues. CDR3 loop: CASSQDFSGRLETQYF. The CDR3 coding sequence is TGTGCCAGCAGCCAAGATTTCAGCGGGAGACTGGAGACCCAGTACTTC.

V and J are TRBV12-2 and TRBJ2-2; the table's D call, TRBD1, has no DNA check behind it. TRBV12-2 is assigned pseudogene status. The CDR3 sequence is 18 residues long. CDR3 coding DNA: TGTGCAAGTCGCTTATTTAGGCCCGGGACAGAGTCCACCGGGGAGCTGTTTTTT. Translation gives CASRLFRPGTESTGELFF.

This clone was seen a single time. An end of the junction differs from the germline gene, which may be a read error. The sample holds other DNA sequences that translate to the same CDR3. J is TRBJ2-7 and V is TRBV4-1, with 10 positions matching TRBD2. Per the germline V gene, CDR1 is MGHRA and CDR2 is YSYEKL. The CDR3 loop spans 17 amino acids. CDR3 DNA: TGCGCCAGCAGCCAAGAAAGAACGCTAGCGGGAGTTTACGAACAGTACTTC. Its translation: CASSQERTLAGVYEQYF.

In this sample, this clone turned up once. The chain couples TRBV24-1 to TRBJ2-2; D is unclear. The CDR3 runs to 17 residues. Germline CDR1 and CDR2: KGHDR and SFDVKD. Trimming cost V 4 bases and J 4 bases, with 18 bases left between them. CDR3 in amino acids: CATSELAAGSLTGELFF. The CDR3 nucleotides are TGTGCCACCAGTGAGTTGGCGGCCGGTTCCCTCACCGGGGAGCTGTTTTTT.

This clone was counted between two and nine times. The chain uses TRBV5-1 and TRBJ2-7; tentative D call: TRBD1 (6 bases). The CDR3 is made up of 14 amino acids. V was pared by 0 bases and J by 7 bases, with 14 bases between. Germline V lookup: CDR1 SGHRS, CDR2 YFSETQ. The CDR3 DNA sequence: TGCGCCAGCAGCTTGGGGCAGGGTCAGGGGGAGCAGTACTTC. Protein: CASSLGQGQGEQYF.

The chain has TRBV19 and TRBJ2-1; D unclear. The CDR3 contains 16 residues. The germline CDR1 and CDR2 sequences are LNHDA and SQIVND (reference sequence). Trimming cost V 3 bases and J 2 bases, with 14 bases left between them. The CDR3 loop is CASSIGESNPYNEQFF. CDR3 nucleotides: TGTGCCAGTAGTATTGGAGAGTCGAACCCCTACAATGAGCAGTTCTTC.

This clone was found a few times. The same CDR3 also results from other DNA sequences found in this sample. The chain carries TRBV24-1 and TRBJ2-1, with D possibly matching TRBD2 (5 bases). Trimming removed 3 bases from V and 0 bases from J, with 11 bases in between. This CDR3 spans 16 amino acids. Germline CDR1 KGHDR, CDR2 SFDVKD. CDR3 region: CATSDPSGGSYNEQFF. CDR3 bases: TGTGCCACCAGTGATCCCAGCGGAGGCTCCTACAATGAGCAGTTCTTC.

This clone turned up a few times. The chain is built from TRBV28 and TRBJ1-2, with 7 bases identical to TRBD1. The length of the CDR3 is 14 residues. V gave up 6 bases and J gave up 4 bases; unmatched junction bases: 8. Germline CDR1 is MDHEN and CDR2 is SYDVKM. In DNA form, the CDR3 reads TGTGCCAGCAGGACGGGACAGCCGAGCTATGGCTACACCTTC. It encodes CASRTGQPSYGYTF.